These 5 T cell receptor beta chains were all obtained from the same sample, sequenced in a study of CD8+ T cells in alopecia areata. Extracted RNA was reverse transcribed, and the resulting cDNA served as sequencing template. TCRdb's table, derived via immunoSEQ multiplex PCR, lists solely in-frame clones and lacks some. The sample consists of over 100,000 clones, more than 40% of them appearing once. The sequencing here drew on CD8+ T cells sorted from blood, taken at week 0. The receptors were gathered from a human donor with alopecia areata.

The V and J genes are TRBV4-1 and TRBJ1-2; D possibly corresponds to TRBD1 (5 bases). The CDR3 length is 14 residues. Germline-derived CDR1 and CDR2 are MGHRA and YSYEKL. The V gene lost 4 bases and the J gene lost 3 bases, with 12 bases spanning the gap. The CDR3 loop is CASSPLEGDYGYTF. CDR3 coding DNA: TGCGCCAGCAGCCCCCTAGAAGGGGACTATGGCTACACCTTC.

This clone was found many times. The chain recombines TRBV19 with TRBJ1-6; D ambiguous. Looked up from germline, CDR1 is LNHDA and CDR2 is SQIVND (reference sequence). This CDR3 is 14 amino acids long. V lost 9 bases and J 8 bases, leaving 17 bases between the germline ends. This chain's CDR3 is CASESGREYSPLHF. The DNA for the CDR3 is TGTGCCAGCGAGAGCGGAAGGGAATATTCACCCCTCCACTTT.

This clone was detected once. CDR3 protein: CATRNDHNTEAFF. As DNA, the CDR3 is TGTGCCACGAGAAACGATCATAACACTGAAGCTTTCTTT. This rearrangement joins TRBV5-4 to TRBJ1-1, with no clear D. The CDR3 length is 13 residues. From germline, CDR1 is SGHNT and CDR2 YYREEE (reference sequence). The V gene lost 9 bases and the J gene lost 2 bases, with 14 bases spanning the gap.

V usage is TRBV6-5 and J usage is TRBJ1-5; D uncertain. This CDR3 spans 15 amino acids. Germline values: CDR1 MNHEY, CDR2 SVGAGI. Trimming removed 6 bases at V and 0 bases at J, with 12 bases between. CDR3 DNA sequence: TGTGCCAGCAGAAAGGACGGAAATAGCAATCAGCCCCAGCATTTT. Its protein is CASRKDGNSNQPQHF.

The CDR3 DNA follows: TGCAGCGTAGGCGGTGGGGCTGGCAATGAGCAGTTCTTC. Its protein product is CSVGGGAGNEQFF. The rearrangement joins TRBV29-1 to TRBJ2-1, with D possibly TRBD1 on 5 matching bases. The CDR3 is made up of 13 amino acids. Trimming shortened V by 6 bases and J by 6 bases, and 15 bases separated the two germline ends. Germline assignment: CDR1 SQVTM and CDR2 ANQGSEA.